This TCR beta chain was sequenced for a study of blood T cell repertoires in COVID-19. Study context: COVID-19 samples from acute and convalescent phases originated in the United States, Italy and Spain. PBMCs, B-cell-depleted T cells, or T cells were the source of the cDNA or gDNA that made up the material.

Original methodology: Reference gene primer amplification gave nucleated cell count estimates. Some clones are missing from TCRdb's copy, which holds only in-frame ones; the method was immunoSEQ multiplex PCR. That table is the source of V, J and clone size, and D and trimming were worked out from the DNA. The sample yields 250,000 or so clones, 89% seen once. The CDR3 loop spans 14 amino acids. Per germline, CDR1 SGDLS and CDR2 YYNGEE. V shed 3 bases, J shed 7 bases, and the junction held 7 bases outside the gene matches. The chain has TRBV9 and TRBJ2-7, with 10 bases that match TRBD1. This TCR was sampled from a woman aged 40-49 years who had recovered from COVID-19. The sequencing input was peripheral blood. CDR3 amino acids: CASSARQGAGEQYF. The DNA for the CDR3 is TGTGCCAGCAGCGCTAGACAGGGGGCGGGTGAGCAGTACTTC.